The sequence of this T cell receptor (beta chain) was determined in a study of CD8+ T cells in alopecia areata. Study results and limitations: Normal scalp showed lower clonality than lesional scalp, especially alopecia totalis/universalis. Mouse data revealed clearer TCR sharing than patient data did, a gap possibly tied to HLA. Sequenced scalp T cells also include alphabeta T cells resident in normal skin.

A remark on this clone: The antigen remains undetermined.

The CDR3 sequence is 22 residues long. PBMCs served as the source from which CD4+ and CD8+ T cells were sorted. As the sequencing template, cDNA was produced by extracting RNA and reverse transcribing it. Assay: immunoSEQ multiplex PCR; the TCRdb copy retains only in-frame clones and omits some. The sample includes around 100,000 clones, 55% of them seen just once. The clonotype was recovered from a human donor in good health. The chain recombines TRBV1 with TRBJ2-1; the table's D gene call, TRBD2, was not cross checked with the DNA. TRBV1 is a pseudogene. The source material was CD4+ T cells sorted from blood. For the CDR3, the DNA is TGCACCAGCAGCCAAGAAGGCCCGAATCGTCGACTAGCGGGGGGGTTACGAAATGAGCAGTTCTTC. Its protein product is CTSSQEGPNRRLAGGLRNEQFF.